The T cell receptor (beta chain) described here comes from a study of blood T cell repertoires in COVID-19. Study details: Both acute and convalescent COVID-19 samples were obtained from the United States, Italy and Spain.

This clone turned up a few times. CDR1 is MNHEY, CDR2 SVGAGI, per germline. This CDR3 contains 15 residues. The trim removed 7 bases at V and 0 bases at J, leaving 9 bases unmatched. The data were produced by immunoSEQ multiplex PCR, yet TCRdb's version contains in-frame clones alone and is incomplete. The sample includes fewer than 70,000 clones, 80% of them seen just once. The specimen sequenced was peripheral blood. This receptor was obtained from a man aged 30-40 years with COVID-19, enrolled during active disease. The J gene is TRBJ2-7, the V gene TRBV6-5; 7 bases are a match to TRBD1. The CDR3 DNA reads as TGTGCCAGCACTCCTAGGACAGGTAACTCCTACGAGCAGTACTTC. Translation: CASTPRTGNSYEQYF.